One and the same sample provided the 22 T cell receptor beta chains below, sequenced in a study of blood T cell repertoires in COVID-19. Only in-frame clones appear in the TCRdb table, and some are missing; sequencing was by immunoSEQ multiplex PCR. The table lists 70,000 to 90,000 clones, approximately 84% of them singletons, with about 11% in the top ten. Specimen: peripheral blood. The receptors originated from a human donor in a cohort sampled during active COVID-19.

The chain employs TRBV3-1 (or the pseudogene TRBV3-2) and TRBJ1-5; D unresolved. The CDR3 consists of 16 residues. Trimming left V 1 base short and J 2 bases short, with 12 bases between. CDR1 and CDR2 from the germline V gene are LGHDT and YNNKEL (reference sequence). CDR3: CASSQGLLLGNQPQHF. CDR3 bases: TGTGCCAGCAGCCAAGGACTTTTATTGGGCAATCAGCCCCAGCATTTT.

This clone is a singleton in its sample. The chain combines TRBV11-1 with TRBJ1-4; 8 nucleotides match TRBD1. This CDR3 spans 14 amino acids. Germline CDR1 and CDR2: SGHAT and FQDESV (reference sequence). Trimming took 10 bases from V and 8 from J; bases not matched to a gene: 12. For the CDR3, the DNA is TGTGCCATTGGGGGGCAGGGGGCATGCGAAAAACTGTTTTTT. Protein product: CAIGGQGACEKLFF.

The V call is TRBV2, the J call TRBJ2-7; possibly TRBD1 for D (5 bases). This CDR3 spans 15 amino acids. CDR1 and CDR2 from the germline V gene are SNHLY and FYNNEI. V was shortened by 0 bases and J by 2 bases, with 11 bases between the two germline ends. CDR3 residues: CASSEAAQGTYEQYF. CDR3 coding DNA: TGTGCCAGCAGTGAAGCGGCCCAGGGAACCTACGAGCAGTACTTC.

The chain couples TRBV2 to TRBJ1-1; 9 nucleotides match TRBD1. Trimming at V came to 4 bases and at J to 7 bases, leaving 4 bases not matched to a gene. This CDR3 spans 13 amino acids. Germline V lookup: CDR1 SNHLY, CDR2 FYNNEI. CDR3 region: CASSGDRASEAFF. Here the CDR3 DNA reads TGTGCCAGCAGTGGGGACAGGGCGAGTGAAGCTTTCTTT.

CDR3: CASRWTGEKKLFF. The CDR3 coding sequence is TGTGCCAGCAGGTGGACAGGCGAAAAAAAACTGTTTTTT. This chain uses TRBV28 with TRBJ1-4, with 7 bases that match TRBD1. V lost 6 bases and J lost 9; bases outside the gene matches: 7. This CDR3 is 13 amino acids long. Per germline, CDR1 MDHEN and CDR2 SYDVKM.

J is TRBJ2-3 and V is TRBV5-1; 11 bases are shared with TRBD1. Trimming cost V 3 bases and J 4 bases; bases outside gene matches: 4. This CDR3 has 15 amino acids. The germline V gene has CDR1 SGHRS and CDR2 YFSETQ. The CDR3 loop is CASSSDRGRSDTQYF. The DNA of the CDR3 is TGCGCCAGCAGCTCGGACAGGGGGCGGTCAGATACGCAGTATTTT.

The V and J genes are TRBV25-1 and TRBJ2-3; D uncertain. This CDR3 contains 14 residues. Germline CDR1 and CDR2: MGHDK and SYGVNS. V was shortened by 4 bases and J by 0 bases, with 8 bases between the two germline ends. The CDR3 reads CASSGQWSTDTQYF. CDR3 sequence (DNA): TGTGCCAGCAGTGGCCAGTGGAGCACAGATACGCAGTATTTT.

The V call is TRBV7-9, the J call TRBJ2-4, with TRBD1 matching 9 bases. The CDR3 length is 17 residues. Per germline, CDR1 SEHNR and CDR2 FQNEAQ (reference sequence). V shed 5 bases, J shed 0 bases, and the junction held 8 bases outside the gene matches. The CDR3 is CASSNADRGIAKNIQYF. The CDR3 bases are TGTGCCAGCAGCAACGCGGACAGGGGAATAGCCAAAAACATTCAGTACTTC.

The rearrangement links TRBV5-4 to TRBJ2-7; 9 bases are a match to TRBD1. The CDR3 has 15 residues. Germline CDR1 reads SGHNT; CDR2 reads YYREEE (reference sequence). V was clipped by 4 bases and J by 1 base; unmatched bases: 6. CDR3 in DNA: TGTGCCAGCAGCCGAGCCGGGACAGGGTCCTACGAGCAGTACTTC. This gives the protein CASSRAGTGSYEQYF.

The rearrangement uses TRBV5-4 and TRBJ2-3; TRBD2 matches at 7 bases. CDR1 is SGHNT, CDR2 YYREEE, per germline (reference sequence). V shed 4 bases, J shed 3 bases, and the junction held 11 bases outside the gene matches. CDR3 length: 16 amino acids. The CDR3 DNA sequence: TGTGCCAGCAGCGCCCAGGGTTCGGGGGGTACAGATACGCAGTATTTT. It codes for CASSAQGSGGTDTQYF.

The chain couples TRBV29-1 to TRBJ2-7, with 7 bases aligning to TRBD1. CDR1 SQVTM and CDR2 ANQGSEA come from the germline V gene. The CDR3 is 13 amino acids. V lost 6 bases and J lost 3; bases outside the gene matches: 8. The chain's CDR3 is CSVLLQGIYEQYF. In DNA form, the CDR3 reads TGCAGCGTGCTGCTACAGGGGATCTACGAGCAGTACTTC.

J is TRBJ1-1 and V is TRBV29-1; TRBD1 aligns across 7 bases. The germline V gene has CDR1 SQVTM and CDR2 ANQGSEA. V trimming: 7 bases; J trimming: 0 bases; junction bases outside the gene matches: 5. This CDR3 is built from 13 residues. For the CDR3, the DNA is TGCAGCGCGAGGGGACAGTTGAACACTGAAGCTTTCTTT. As protein: CSARGQLNTEAFF. Filled out from reference TRBV29-1 and TRBJ1-1, the complete variable domain reads SAVISQKPSRDICQRGTSLTIQCQVDSQVTMMFWYRQQPGQSLTLIATANQGSEATYESGFVIDKFPISRPNLTFSTLTVSNMSPEDSSIYLCSARGQLNTEAFFGQGTRLTVV.

The chain is built from TRBV2 and TRBJ2-7; D possibly corresponds to TRBD1 (5 bases). The CDR3 is 14 residues long. Trimming removed 6 bases from V and 7 bases from J, with 19 bases in between. From germline, CDR1 is SNHLY and CDR2 FYNNEI. As DNA, the CDR3 is TGTGCCAGCAGAGCAAACCAGGGAACTGGGGAGCAGTACTTC. Translation: CASRANQGTGEQYF.

The chain employs TRBV5-1 and TRBJ2-7, with 11 bases that match TRBD2. The J segment lost 6 bases and the V segment lost 7 bases, leaving 9 bases of the junction unmatched. Germline values: CDR1 SGHRS, CDR2 YFSETQ. This CDR3 comprises 14 residues. Written as DNA, the CDR3 is TGCGCCAGCCAGACTAGCGGGGATTCTTTCGAGCAGTACTTC. This translates into CASQTSGDSFEQYF.

The chain uses TRBV3-1 (or the pseudogene TRBV3-2) and TRBJ2-7, with TRBD1 matching over 12 bases. V lost 7 bases and J lost 7; bases outside the gene matches: 8. Germline V CDR1 and CDR2: LGHDT, YNNKEL (reference sequence). CDR3 length equals 14 residues. The CDR3 region has the DNA TGTGCCAGCAACAAGGGACAGGGGGCGAGAGAGCAGTACTTC. Translation gives CASNKGQGAREQYF.

V gene TRBV5-1 combines with J gene TRBJ1-5; TRBD1 agrees at 7 bases. There are 15 residues in the CDR3. Trimming took 4 bases from V and 2 from J; bases not matched to a gene: 6. CDR1 and CDR2 (germline): SGHRS, YFSETQ. CDR3 sequence reads: CASSPTGLGNQPQHF. The CDR3 DNA is TGCGCCAGCAGCCCGACAGGGTTGGGCAATCAGCCCCAGCATTTT.

CDR3 sequence (DNA): TGTGCCATCAGCAGCTCTGGAAACACCATATATTTT. Translation: CAISSSGNTIYF. The rearrangement links TRBV10-3 to TRBJ1-3; no reliable D call. Trimming stripped 6 bases from V and 0 bases from J, with 3 bases between. The CDR3 has 12 amino acids. Looked up from germline, CDR1 is ENHRY and CDR2 is SYGVKD.

V is TRBV3-1 (or the pseudogene TRBV3-2) and J is TRBJ2-7, with 9 bases that match TRBD1. V gave up 4 bases and J gave up 5 bases; unmatched junction bases: 6. Germline CDR1 and CDR2: LGHDT and YNNKEL (reference sequence). The CDR3 is made up of 14 amino acids. The CDR3 protein is CASSRWDRVHEQYF. CDR3 sequence (DNA): TGTGCCAGCAGCCGTTGGGACAGGGTCCACGAGCAGTACTTC.

This chain uses TRBV19 with TRBJ2-3; tentatively, D is TRBD1 (5 bases). V gave up 6 bases and J gave up 0 bases, with 7 bases separating them. This CDR3 region has 13 residues. Germline lookup yields CDR1 LNHDA and CDR2 SQIVND (reference sequence). In nucleotides, the CDR3 is TGTGCCAGTAGCCAGGGTAGCACAGATACGCAGTATTTT. The encoded protein is CASSQGSTDTQYF.

V and J are TRBV30 and TRBJ1-2; D is unresolved. CDR1 GTSNPN and CDR2 SVGIG come from the germline V gene (reference sequence). This CDR3 has 13 residues. The V end lost 0 bases, the J end lost 7 bases, and 12 bases lay between the germline ends. The CDR3 protein is CAWSVATAGGYTF. CDR3 in DNA: TGTGCCTGGAGTGTAGCAACAGCTGGTGGCTACACCTTC.

This clone was observed once. The V gene is TRBV5-5, the J gene TRBJ1-2, with D tentatively TRBD1 (6 bases). CDR1 is SGHKS, CDR2 YYEKEE, per germline (reference sequence). V was cut by 4 bases and J by 6 bases, with 16 bases left in between. The CDR3 contains 14 residues. The CDR3 sequence is CASSMRQVWDGYTF. As DNA, the CDR3 is TGTGCCAGCAGCATGAGACAGGTTTGGGATGGCTACACCTTC.

The rearrangement uses TRBV5-6 and TRBJ1-6; a possible D gene is TRBD1 (5 bases). The germline V gene encodes CDR1 SGHDT and CDR2 YYEEEE. The CDR3 loop spans 14 amino acids. V lost 4 bases, J lost 10 bases, and 15 bases lay in between. The CDR3 nucleotides are TGTGCCAGCAGCCACGCTAAGCAGGGCTCACCCCTCCACTTT. It encodes CASSHAKQGSPLHF.